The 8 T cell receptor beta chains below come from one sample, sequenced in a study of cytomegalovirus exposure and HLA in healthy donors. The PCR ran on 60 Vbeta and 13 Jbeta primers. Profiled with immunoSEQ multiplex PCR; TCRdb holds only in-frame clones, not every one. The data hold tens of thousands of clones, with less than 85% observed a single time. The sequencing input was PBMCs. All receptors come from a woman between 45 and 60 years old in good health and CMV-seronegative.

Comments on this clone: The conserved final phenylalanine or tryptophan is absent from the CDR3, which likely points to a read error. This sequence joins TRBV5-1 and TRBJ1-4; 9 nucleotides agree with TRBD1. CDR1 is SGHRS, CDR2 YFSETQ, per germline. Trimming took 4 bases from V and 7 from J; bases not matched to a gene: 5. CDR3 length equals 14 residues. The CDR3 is CASSLGQGGEKLFV. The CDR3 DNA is TGCGCCAGCAGCCTGGGACAGGGAGGTGAAAAACTGTTTGTT.

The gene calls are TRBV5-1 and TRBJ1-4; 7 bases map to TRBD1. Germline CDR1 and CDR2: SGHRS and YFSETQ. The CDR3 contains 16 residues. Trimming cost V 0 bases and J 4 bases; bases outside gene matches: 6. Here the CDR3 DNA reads TGCGCCAGCAGCTTGGGACAGGGTGGCCGTAATGAAAAACTGTTTTTT. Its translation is CASSLGQGGRNEKLFF.

The CDR3 bases are TGTGCCAGCAGCCAGAGGACAGCCCTTAACTATGGCTACACCTTC. This translates into CASSQRTALNYGYTF. The rearrangement uses TRBV7-8 and TRBJ1-2; possible D gene TRBD1, 6 bases. CDR1 is SGHVS and CDR2 is FQNEAQ in the germline V gene. The CDR3 contains 15 residues. V lost 5 bases and J 1 base, leaving 14 bases between the germline ends.

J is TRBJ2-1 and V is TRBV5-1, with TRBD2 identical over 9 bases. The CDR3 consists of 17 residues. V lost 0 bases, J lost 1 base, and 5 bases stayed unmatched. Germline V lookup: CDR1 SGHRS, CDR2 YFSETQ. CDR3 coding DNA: TGCGCCAGCAGCTTGGGGGGTCTAGCGGGATCCTACAATGAGCAGTTCTTC. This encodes CASSLGGLAGSYNEQFF.

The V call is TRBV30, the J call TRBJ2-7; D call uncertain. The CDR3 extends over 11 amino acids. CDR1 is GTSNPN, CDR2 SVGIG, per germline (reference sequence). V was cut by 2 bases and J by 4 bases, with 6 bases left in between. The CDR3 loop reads CAWSFGYEQYV. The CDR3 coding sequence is TGTGCCTGGAGTTTCGGGTACGAGCAGTACGTC.

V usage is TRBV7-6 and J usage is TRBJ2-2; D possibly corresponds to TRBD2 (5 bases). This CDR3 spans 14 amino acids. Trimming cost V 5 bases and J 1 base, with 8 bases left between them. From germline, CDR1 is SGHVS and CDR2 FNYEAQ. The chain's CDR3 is CASSGLMNTGELFF. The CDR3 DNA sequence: TGTGCCAGCAGCGGACTGATGAACACCGGGGAGCTGTTTTTT.

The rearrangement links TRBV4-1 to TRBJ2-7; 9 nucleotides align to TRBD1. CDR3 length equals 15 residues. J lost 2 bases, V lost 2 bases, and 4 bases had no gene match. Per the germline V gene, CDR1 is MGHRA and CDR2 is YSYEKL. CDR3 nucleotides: TGCGCCAGCAGCCAACCCGGGACAGGGCCCTACGAGCAGTACTTC. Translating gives CASSQPGTGPYEQYF.

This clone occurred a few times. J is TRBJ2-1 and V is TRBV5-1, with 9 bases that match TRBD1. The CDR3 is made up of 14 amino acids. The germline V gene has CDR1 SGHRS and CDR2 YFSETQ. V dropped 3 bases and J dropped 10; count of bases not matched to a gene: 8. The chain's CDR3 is CASSSGQGPPEQFF. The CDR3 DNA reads TGCGCCAGCAGCTCTGGACAGGGGCCCCCGGAGCAGTTCTTC.